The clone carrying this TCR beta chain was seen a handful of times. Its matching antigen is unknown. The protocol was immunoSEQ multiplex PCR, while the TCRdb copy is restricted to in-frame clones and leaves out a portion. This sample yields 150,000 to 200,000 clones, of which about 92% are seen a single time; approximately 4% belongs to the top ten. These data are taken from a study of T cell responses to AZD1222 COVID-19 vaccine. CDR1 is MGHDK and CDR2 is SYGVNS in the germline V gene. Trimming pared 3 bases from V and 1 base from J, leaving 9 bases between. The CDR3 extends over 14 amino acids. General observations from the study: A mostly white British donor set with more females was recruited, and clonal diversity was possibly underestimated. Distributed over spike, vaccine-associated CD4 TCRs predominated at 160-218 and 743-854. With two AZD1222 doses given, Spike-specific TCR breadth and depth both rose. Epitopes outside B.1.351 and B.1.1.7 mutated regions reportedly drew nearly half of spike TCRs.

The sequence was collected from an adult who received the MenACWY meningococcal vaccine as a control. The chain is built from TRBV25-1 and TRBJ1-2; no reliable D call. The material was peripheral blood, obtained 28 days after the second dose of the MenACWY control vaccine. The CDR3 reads CASSEVTINYGYTF. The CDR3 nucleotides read TGTGCCAGCAGTGAGGTGACCATTAACTATGGCTACACCTTC.